This T cell receptor (beta chain) was observed in a study of breast tumors, draining lymph nodes, adjacent tissues. General study results and limits: Compared with lymph nodes, tumors were less diverse; compared with nontumor tissue, more. Tumor and nontumor repertoires were significantly more similar in luminal-like than in basal-like breast cancer. That most tumor T cells come from lymph nodes remained unproven. Most tumor T cells seemingly derive from lymph node, then expand in tumor.

Trimming took 7 bases from V and 5 from J, leaving 14 bases between them. This CDR3 contains 14 residues. Per the germline V gene, CDR1 is MNHNS and CDR2 is SASEGT. This clonotype was counted many times. The antigen remains unidentified. The lymph nodes were axillary draining lymph nodes from breast cancer patients. TCRdb used MiXCR to reprocess the multiplex PCR reads, holding one entry per CDR3 protein. Of about 230,000 distinct CDR3 sequences listed, roughly 30% were seen once; the top ten hold 1.4%. Sequencing was performed on axillary lymph node tissue. The V gene is TRBV6-1, the J gene TRBJ2-2; D is uncertain. The receptor comes from a female donor with breast cancer. Some clones in this sample may be carry-over from other donors' samples. The CDR3 sequence: CASMNERRTGELFF. CDR3 DNA sequence: TGTGCCAGCATGAATGAACGAAGGACCGGGGAGCTGTTTTTT.